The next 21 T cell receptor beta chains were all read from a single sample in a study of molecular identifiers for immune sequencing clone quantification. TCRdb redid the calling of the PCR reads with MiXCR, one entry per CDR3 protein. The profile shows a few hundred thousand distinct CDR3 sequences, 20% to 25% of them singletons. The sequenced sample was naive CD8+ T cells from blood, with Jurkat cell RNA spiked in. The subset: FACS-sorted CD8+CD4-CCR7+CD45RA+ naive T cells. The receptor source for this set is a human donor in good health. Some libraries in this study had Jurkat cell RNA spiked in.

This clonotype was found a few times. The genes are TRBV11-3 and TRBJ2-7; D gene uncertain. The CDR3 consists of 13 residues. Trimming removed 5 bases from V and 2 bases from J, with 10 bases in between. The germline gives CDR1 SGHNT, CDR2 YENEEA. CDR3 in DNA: TGTGCCAGCAGCAAGACGGCGACCTACGAGCAGTACTTC. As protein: CASSKTATYEQYF.

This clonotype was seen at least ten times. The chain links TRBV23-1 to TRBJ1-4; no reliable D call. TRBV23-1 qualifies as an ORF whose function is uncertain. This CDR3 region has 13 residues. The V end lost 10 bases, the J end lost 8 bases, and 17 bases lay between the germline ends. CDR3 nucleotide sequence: TGCGCCACCGCCGGTCCTGATTGGGAAAAACTGTTTTTT. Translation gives CATAGPDWEKLFF.

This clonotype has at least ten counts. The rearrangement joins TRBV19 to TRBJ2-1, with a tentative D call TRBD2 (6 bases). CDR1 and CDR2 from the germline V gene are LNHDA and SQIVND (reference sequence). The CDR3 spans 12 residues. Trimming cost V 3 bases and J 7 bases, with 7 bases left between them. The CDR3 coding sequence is TGTGCCAGTAGTATTGGGGGGAATGAGCAGTTCTTC. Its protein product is CASSIGGNEQFF.

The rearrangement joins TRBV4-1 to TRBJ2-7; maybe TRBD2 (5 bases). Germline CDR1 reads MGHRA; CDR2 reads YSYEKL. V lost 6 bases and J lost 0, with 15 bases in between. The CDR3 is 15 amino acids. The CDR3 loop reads CASRREPGTSYEQYF. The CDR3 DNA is TGCGCCAGCAGACGCGAGCCGGGAACCTCCTACGAGCAGTACTTC.

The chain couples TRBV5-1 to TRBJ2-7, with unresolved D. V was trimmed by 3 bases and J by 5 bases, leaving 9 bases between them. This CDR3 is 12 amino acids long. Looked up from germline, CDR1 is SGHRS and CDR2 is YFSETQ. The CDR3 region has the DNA TGCGCCAGCAGCTCCGATCCCCACGAGCAGTACTTC. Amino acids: CASSSDPHEQYF.

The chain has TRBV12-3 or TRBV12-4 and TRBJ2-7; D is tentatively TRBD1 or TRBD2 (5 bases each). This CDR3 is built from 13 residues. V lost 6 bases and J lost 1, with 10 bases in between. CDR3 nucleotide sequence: TGTGCCAGCAGATGGGACGGATCCTACGAGCAGTACTTC. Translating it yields CASRWDGSYEQYF.

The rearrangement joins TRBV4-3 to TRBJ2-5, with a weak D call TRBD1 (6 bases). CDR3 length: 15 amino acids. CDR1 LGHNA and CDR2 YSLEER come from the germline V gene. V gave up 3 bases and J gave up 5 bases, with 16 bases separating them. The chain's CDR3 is CASSQNGGAAETQYF. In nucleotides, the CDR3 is TGCGCCAGCAGCCAGAATGGGGGCGCGGCTGAGACCCAGTACTTC.

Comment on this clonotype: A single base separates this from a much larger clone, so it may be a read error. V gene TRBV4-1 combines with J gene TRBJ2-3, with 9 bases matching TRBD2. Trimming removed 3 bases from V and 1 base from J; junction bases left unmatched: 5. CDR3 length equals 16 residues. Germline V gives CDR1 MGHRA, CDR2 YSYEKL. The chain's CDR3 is CASSQVSGGGTDTQYF. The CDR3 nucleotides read TGCGCCAGCAGCCAGGTTAGCGGGGGAGGCACAGATACGCAGTATTTT.

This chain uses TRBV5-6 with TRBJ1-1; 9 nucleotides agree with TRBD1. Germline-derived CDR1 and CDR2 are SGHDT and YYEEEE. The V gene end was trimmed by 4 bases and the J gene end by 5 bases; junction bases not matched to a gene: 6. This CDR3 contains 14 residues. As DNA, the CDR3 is TGTGCCAGCAGCCTTAACAGGGGGCAGACTGAAGCTTTCTTT. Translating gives CASSLNRGQTEAFF.

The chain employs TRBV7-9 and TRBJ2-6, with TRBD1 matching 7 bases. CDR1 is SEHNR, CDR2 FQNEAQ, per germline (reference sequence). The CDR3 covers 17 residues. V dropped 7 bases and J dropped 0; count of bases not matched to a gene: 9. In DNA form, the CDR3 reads TGTGCCAGCACTCGACAGGGCCAGAACTCTGGGGCCAACGTCCTGACTTTC. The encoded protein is CASTRQGQNSGANVLTF. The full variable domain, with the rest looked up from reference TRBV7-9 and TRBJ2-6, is DTGVSQNPRHKITKRGQNVTFRCDPISEHNRLYWYRQTLGQGPEFLTYFQNEAQLEKSRLLSDRFSAERPKGSFSTLEIQRTEQGDSAMYLCASTRQGQNSGANVLTFGAGSRLTVL.

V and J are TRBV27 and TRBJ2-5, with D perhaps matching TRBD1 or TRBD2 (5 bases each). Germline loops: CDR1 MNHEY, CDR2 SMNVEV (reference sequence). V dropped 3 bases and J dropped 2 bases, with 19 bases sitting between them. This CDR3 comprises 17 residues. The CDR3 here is CASSFLGESAAQETQYF. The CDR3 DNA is TGTGCCAGCAGTTTTTTAGGGGAGAGTGCGGCACAAGAGACCCAGTACTTC.

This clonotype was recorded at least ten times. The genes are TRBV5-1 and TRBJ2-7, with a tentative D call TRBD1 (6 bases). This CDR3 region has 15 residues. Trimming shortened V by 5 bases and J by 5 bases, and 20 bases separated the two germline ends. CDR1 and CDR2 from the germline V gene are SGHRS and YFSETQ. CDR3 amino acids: CASSVGARRTDEQYF. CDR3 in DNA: TGCGCCAGCAGTGTGGGGGCCAGGAGAACTGACGAGCAGTACTTC.

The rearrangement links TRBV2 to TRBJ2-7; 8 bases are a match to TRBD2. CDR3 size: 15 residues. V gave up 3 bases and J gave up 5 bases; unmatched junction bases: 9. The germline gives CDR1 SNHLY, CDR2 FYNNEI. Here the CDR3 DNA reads TGTGCCAGCAGTGATTATCCGGGAGGGATAGACGAGCAGTACTTC. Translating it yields CASSDYPGGIDEQYF.

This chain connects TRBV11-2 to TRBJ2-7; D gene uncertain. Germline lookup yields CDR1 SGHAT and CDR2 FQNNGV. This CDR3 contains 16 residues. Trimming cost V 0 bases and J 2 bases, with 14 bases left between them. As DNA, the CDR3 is TGTGCCAGCAGCTTAGATTTCGGACCGGGTGCCTACGAGCAGTACTTC. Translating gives CASSLDFGPGAYEQYF.

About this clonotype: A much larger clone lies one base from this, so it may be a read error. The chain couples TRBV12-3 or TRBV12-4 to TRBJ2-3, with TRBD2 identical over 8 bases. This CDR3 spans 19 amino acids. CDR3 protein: CAGSFPPSGGGSSTDTQYF. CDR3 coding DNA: TGTGCCGGCAGTTTTCCCCCCTCTGGCGGGGGGTCTAGCACAGATACGCAGTATTTT.

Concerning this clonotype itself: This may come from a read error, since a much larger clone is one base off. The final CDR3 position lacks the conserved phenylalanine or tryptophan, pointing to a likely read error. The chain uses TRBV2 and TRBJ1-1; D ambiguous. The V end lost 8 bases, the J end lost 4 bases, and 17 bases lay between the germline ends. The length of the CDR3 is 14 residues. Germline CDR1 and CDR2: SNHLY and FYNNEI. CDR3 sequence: CASSDGELSTEAFS. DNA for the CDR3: TGTGCCAGCTCTGATGGCGAGTTGAGCACTGAAGCTTTCTCT.

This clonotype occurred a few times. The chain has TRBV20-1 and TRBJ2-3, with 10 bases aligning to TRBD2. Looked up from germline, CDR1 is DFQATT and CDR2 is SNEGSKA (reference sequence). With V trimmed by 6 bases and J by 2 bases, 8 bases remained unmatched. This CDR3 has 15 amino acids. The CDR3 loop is CSASSSGGITDTQYF. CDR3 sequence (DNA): TGCAGTGCGAGCTCTAGCGGGGGCATCACAGATACGCAGTATTTT.

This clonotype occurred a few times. The CDR3 is CASSYSTFGDNYEQYF. DNA for the CDR3: TGTGCCAGCAGTTACTCGACATTCGGAGACAACTACGAGCAGTACTTC. The genes are TRBV6-5 and TRBJ2-7; no definite D call. Looked up from germline, CDR1 is MNHEY and CDR2 is SVGAGI. Trimming shortened V by 0 bases and J by 3 bases, and 15 bases separated the two germline ends. The CDR3 has 16 amino acids.

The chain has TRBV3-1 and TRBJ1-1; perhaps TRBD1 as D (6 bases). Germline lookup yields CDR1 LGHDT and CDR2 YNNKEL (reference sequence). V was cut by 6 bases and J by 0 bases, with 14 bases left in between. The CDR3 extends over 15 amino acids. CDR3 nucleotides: TGTGCCAGCAGTACGATACAGGGTTTGAACACTGAAGCTTTCTTT. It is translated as CASSTIQGLNTEAFF.

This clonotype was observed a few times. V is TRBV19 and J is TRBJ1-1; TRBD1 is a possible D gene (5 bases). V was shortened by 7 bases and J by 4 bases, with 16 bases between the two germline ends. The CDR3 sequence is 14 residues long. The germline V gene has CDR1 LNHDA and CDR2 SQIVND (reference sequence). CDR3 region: CASMWDPWATEAFF. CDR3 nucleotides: TGTGCCAGTATGTGGGACCCCTGGGCCACTGAAGCTTTCTTT.

The CDR3 loop is CASSQAAGDNEQFF. CDR3 coding DNA: TGTGCCAGCAGCCAGGCGGCAGGGGACAATGAGCAGTTCTTC. The chain links TRBV7-9 to TRBJ2-1; D perhaps matches TRBD1 (6 bases). Between the trimmed V and J ends, which lost 5 bases and 5 bases, there was a span of 13 bases. The CDR3 is 14 amino acids. CDR1 is SEHNR and CDR2 is FQNEAQ in the germline V gene (reference sequence).